This TCR beta chain was observed in a study of blood T cell repertoires in COVID-19. Assay: immunoSEQ multiplex PCR; the TCRdb copy retains only in-frame clones and omits some. The sample comprises about 100,000 clones, approximately 84% of which are singletons, and 4.4% rests with the top ten. There are 14 residues in the CDR3. V shed 2 bases, J shed 10 bases, and the junction held 5 bases outside the gene matches. CDR1 is SGHDT, CDR2 YYEEEE, per germline. J is TRBJ1-6 and V is TRBV5-6; 8 nucleotides match TRBD1. The TCR sequence derives from a man in his sixties with acute or convalescent COVID-19. Material: peripheral blood. This CDR3 reads CASSFDRGGSPLHF. The CDR3 nucleotides are TGTGCCAGCAGCTTCGACAGGGGAGGATCACCCCTCCACTTT.